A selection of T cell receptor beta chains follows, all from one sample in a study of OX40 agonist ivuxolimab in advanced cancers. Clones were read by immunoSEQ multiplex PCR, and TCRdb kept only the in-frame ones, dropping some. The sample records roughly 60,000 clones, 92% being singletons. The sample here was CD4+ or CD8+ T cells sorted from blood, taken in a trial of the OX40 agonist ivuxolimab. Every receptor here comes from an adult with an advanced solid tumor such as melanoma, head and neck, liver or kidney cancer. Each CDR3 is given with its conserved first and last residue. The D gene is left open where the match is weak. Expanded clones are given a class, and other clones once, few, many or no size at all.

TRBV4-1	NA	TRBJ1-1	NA	CASSQPQGSGTEAFF	TGCGCCAGCAGCCAACCACAGGGTTCGGGCACTGAAGCTTTCTTT
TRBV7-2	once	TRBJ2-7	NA	CASSLTRDYEQYF	TGTGCCAGCAGCCTGACTAGAGACTACGAGCAGTACTTC
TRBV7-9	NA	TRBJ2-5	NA	CASSTQDRETQYF	TGTGCCAGCAGCACCCAGGACCGTGAGACCCAGTACTTC
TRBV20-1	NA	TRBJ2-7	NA	CSARDLWDEYF	TGCAGTGCTAGAGATCTATGGGACGAGTACTTC
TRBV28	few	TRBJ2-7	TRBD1	CASRPHLGQGAYEQYF	TGTGCCAGCAGACCCCACCTGGGACAGGGGGCTTACGAGCAGTACTTC
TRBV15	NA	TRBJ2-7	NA	CATSRGTGPEQYF	TGTGCCACCAGCAGAGGTACAGGGCCTGAGCAGTACTTC
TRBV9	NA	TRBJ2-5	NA	CASSGGGSETQYF	TGTGCCAGCAGCGGAGGCGGATCGGAGACCCAGTACTTC
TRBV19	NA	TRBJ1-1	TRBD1	CASSRPPGQVFRSEAFF	TGTGCCAGTAGTCGCCCCCCGGGACAGGTATTTAGGTCTGAAGCTTTCTTT
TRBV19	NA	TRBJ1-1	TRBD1	CASSMGQGLNTEAFF	TGTGCCAGTAGTATGGGACAGGGGTTGAACACTGAAGCTTTCTTT
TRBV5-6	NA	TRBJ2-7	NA	CASSSYTYEQYF	TGTGCCAGCAGCTCATATACCTACGAGCAGTACTTC
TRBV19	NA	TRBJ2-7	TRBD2	CASSPNVAGVIEQYF	TGTGCCAGTAGTCCCAACGTGGCGGGAGTAATCGAGCAGTACTTC
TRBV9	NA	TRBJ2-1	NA	CASSARSSSYNEQFF	TGTGCCAGCAGCGCACGGAGTAGCTCCTACAATGAGCAGTTCTTC
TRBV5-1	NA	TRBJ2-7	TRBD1	CASSFVRDSPYEQYF	TGCGCCAGCAGCTTCGTCCGGGACAGTCCCTACGAGCAGTACTTC
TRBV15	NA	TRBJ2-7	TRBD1	CATSSDRDYEQYF	TGTGCCACCAGCAGCGACAGGGACTACGAGCAGTACTTC
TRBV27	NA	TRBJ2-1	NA	CASGYNEQFF	TGTGCCAGCGGGTACAATGAGCAGTTCTTC
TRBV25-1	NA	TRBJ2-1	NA	CASSESGNEQFF	TGTGCCAGCAGTGAATCGGGCAATGAGCAGTTCTTC
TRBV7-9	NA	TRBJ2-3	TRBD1	CASSEGADTQYF	TGTGCCAGCAGCGAGGGGGCGGATACGCAGTATTTT
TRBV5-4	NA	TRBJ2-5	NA	CASSLEELPATQYF	TGTGCCAGCAGCTTGGAGGAACTCCCGGCGACCCAGTACTTC
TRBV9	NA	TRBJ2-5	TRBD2	CASSPPLAEETQYF	TGTGCCAGCAGCCCACCCCTAGCGGAAGAGACCCAGTACTTC
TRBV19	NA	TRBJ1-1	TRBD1	CASIPGGMGTEAFF	TGTGCCTCTATTCCAGGGGGCATGGGCACTGAAGCTTTCTTT
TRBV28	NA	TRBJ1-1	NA	CASSLTDSPTEAFF	TGTGCCAGCAGTCTCACAGACTCACCGACTGAAGCTTTCTTT
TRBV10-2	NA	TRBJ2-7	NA	CATGYEQYF	TGCGCCACCGGGTACGAGCAGTACTTC
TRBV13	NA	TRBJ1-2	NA	CASSLAAGTGYGYTF	TGTGCCAGCAGCTTAGCGGCCGGGACCGGCTATGGCTACACCTTC
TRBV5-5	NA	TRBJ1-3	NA	CASSFSGISGNTIYF	TGTGCCAGCAGCTTTTCGGGGATCTCTGGAAACACCATATATTTT
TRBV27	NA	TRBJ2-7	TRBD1	CASSFLGPQGVSYEQYF	TGTGCCAGCAGTTTCTTGGGGCCGCAGGGGGTGTCCTACGAGCAGTACTTC
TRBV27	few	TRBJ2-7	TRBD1	CASRRTGGEQYF	TGTGCCAGCAGACGGACAGGGGGTGAGCAGTACTTC
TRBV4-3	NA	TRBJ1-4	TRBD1	CASSQVRTGLGLHEKLFF	TGCGCCAGCAGCCAAGTTAGGACAGGGTTGGGGCTACATGAAAAACTGTTTTTT
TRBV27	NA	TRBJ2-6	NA	CASRVGSSGANVLTF	TGTGCCAGCAGGGTGGGATCCTCTGGGGCCAACGTCCTGACTTTC
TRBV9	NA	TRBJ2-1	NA	CASSAEYKPGTVGHYNEQFF	TGTGCCAGCAGCGCCGAGTATAAACCCGGGACTGTGGGCCACTACAATGAGCAGTTCTTC
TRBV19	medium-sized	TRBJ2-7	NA	CASRQAPYEQYF	TGTGCCAGTCGGCAGGCTCCCTACGAGCAGTACTTC
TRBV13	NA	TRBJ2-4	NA	CASSWGDRGDIQYF	TGTGCCAGCAGCTGGGGCGATAGGGGTGACATTCAGTACTTC
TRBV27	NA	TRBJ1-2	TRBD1	CASSLGTGYGYTF	TGTGCCAGCAGTTTAGGGACAGGCTATGGCTACACCTTC
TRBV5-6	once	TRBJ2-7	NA	CASSLLGSEQYF	TGTGCCAGCAGCTTGCTGGGTTCCGAGCAGTACTTC
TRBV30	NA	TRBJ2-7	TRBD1	CAWSVLVTGTYEQYF	TGTGCCTGGAGTGTACTAGTGACAGGGACCTACGAGCAGTACTTC
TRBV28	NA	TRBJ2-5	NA	CASSLDRSRYQETQYF	TGTGCCAGCAGTTTGGACAGATCTAGGTACCAAGAGACCCAGTACTTC
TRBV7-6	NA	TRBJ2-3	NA	CASSLGVSTDTQYF	TGTGCCAGCAGCTTAGGGGTCAGCACAGATACGCAGTATTTT
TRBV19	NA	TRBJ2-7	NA	CASSMQGRSYEQYF	TGTGCCAGTAGTATGCAGGGGCGATCTTACGAGCAGTACTTC
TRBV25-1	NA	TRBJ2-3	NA	CASIGPDTQYF	TGTGCCAGCATAGGACCCGATACGCAGTATTTT
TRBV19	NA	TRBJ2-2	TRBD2	CASSIWVAGGPSSPGELFF	TGTGCCAGTAGTATCTGGGTAGCGGGAGGGCCCTCCTCGCCCGGGGAGCTGTTTTTT
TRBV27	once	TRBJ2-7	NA	CASSFQRTGYEQYF	TGTGCCAGCAGTTTCCAGCGGACCGGCTACGAGCAGTACTTC
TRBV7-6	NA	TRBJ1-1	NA	CASSFSGEYRTEAFF	TGTGCCAGCAGCTTTTCAGGAGAGTATAGGACTGAAGCTTTCTTT
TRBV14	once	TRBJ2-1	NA	CASSPIPGNDEQFF	TGTGCCAGCAGCCCGATCCCGGGGAACGATGAGCAGTTCTTC
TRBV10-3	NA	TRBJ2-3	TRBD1	CAITDRGQIDTQYF	TGTGCCATCACCGACAGGGGGCAAATAGATACGCAGTATTTT
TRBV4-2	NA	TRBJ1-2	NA	CASSQETDGDGYTF	TGTGCCAGCAGCCAAGAGACCGACGGGGATGGCTACACCTTC
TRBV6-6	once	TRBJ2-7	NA	CASSPGSSYEQYF	TGTGCCAGCAGCCCCGGGAGCTCCTACGAGCAGTACTTC
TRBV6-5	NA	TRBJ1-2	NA	CASSYSQGATF	TGTGCCAGCAGTTACTCTCAGGGAGCCACCTTC
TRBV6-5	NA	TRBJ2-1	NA	CASSDWNEQFF	TGTGCCAGCAGCGATTGGAATGAGCAGTTCTTC
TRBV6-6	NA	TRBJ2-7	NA	CASSYSTMNYEQYF	TGTGCCAGCAGTTACTCGACTATGAACTACGAGCAGTACTTC
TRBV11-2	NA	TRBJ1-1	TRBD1	CASSRDRMNTEAFF	TGTGCCAGCAGCAGGGACAGGATGAACACTGAAGCTTTCTTT
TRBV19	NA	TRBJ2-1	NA	CASGSDPFNEQFF	TGTGCCAGTGGTTCGGACCCATTCAATGAGCAGTTCTTC
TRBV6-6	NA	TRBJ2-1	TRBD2	CASSYSGGTSGLYLF	TGTGCCAGCAGTTACTCAGGGGGGACTAGCGGTCTCTATCTCTTC
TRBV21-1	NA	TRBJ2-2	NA	CASSNLQPTGATGELFF	TGTGCCAGCAGCAACCTGCAACCGACAGGGGCCACCGGGGAGCTGTTTTTT
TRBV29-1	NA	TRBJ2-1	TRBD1	CSAEGDRADNEQFF	TGCAGCGCTGAAGGAGACAGGGCCGACAATGAGCAGTTCTTC
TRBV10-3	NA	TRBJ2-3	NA	CAISDRAGDTQYF	TGTGCCATCAGTGACAGGGCAGGAGATACGCAGTATTTT
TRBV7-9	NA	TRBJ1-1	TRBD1	CASSLARTGPTEAFF	TGTGCCAGCAGCTTAGCTCGGACAGGGCCAACTGAAGCTTTCTTT